These 25 T cell receptor beta chains were sequenced from one sample in a study of cytomegalovirus exposure and HLA in healthy donors. Vbeta (60) and Jbeta (13) primers were used in the PCR. Data came from immunoSEQ multiplex PCR; TCRdb stores just in-frame clones and leaves some out. The table lists around 150,000 clones, over 70% of them singletons. The source material was PBMCs. The origin of the receptors is a young man in good health and CMV-seronegative.

This chain joins TRBV2 and TRBJ1-1; 9 bases are a match to TRBD1. The junction had 3 bases not matched to a gene; V was cut back by 6 bases and J by 4 bases. This CDR3 has 13 amino acids. Germline V CDR1 and CDR2: SNHLY, FYNNEI. The CDR3 spells CASRRQGGTEAFF. The CDR3 nucleotides are TGTGCCAGCAGGAGACAGGGGGGCACTGAAGCTTTCTTT.

This sequence joins TRBV5-4 and TRBJ1-2; D perhaps matches TRBD1 (5 bases). CDR3 size: 14 residues. The germline V gene encodes CDR1 SGHNT and CDR2 YYREEE (reference sequence). Trimming took off 0 bases at V and 6 bases at J, with 12 bases between the two ends. The CDR3 spells CASSLGGRGDGYTF. In DNA form, the CDR3 reads TGTGCCAGCAGCTTGGGGGGCCGTGGGGATGGCTACACCTTC.

V gene TRBV5-1 combines with J gene TRBJ2-7, with 8 bases aligning to TRBD1. Germline lookup yields CDR1 SGHRS and CDR2 YFSETQ. This CDR3 contains 14 residues. J was trimmed by 5 bases and V by 2 bases; bases with no gene match: 6. The CDR3 DNA reads as TGCGCCAGCAGCTTCCCGGACAGGGTGGACGAGCAGTACTTC. Its translation is CASSFPDRVDEQYF.

CDR3 loop: CASSPTRDSEKLFF. The CDR3 coding sequence is TGTGCCAGCTCTCCTACCCGGGACAGTGAAAAACTGTTTTTT. The V gene is TRBV18, the J gene TRBJ1-4, with 7 nucleotides matching TRBD1. Germline CDR1 is KGHSH and CDR2 is LQKENI. This CDR3 comprises 14 residues. V shed 6 bases, J shed 7 bases, and the junction held 8 bases outside the gene matches.

This chain uses TRBV7-8 with TRBJ2-3, with D maybe TRBD2 (5 bases). V gave up 7 bases and J gave up 2 bases, with 13 bases separating them. The V gene's germline CDR1 is SGHVS and CDR2 FQNEAQ. There are 14 residues in the CDR3. The CDR3 DNA is TGTGCCAGCACCTTGCGAGCGGACACAGATACGCAGTATTTT. It yields the protein CASTLRADTDTQYF.

The chain has TRBV7-9 and TRBJ2-1; D is undetermined. This CDR3 region has 10 residues. The ends were cut back, 2 bases at V and 9 bases at J, with 2 bases in the middle. CDR1 and CDR2 (germline): SEHNR, FQNEAQ (reference sequence). DNA for the CDR3: TGTGCCAGCAGCTTACTTGAGCAGTTCTTC. Amino acid sequence: CASSLLEQFF. The full variable domain, its missing parts supplied by reference TRBV7-9 and TRBJ2-1, is DTGVSQNPRHKITKRGQNVTFRCDPISEHNRLYWYRQTLGQGPEFLTYFQNEAQLEKSRLLSDRFSAERPKGSFSTLEIQRTEQGDSAMYLCASSLLEQFFGPGTRLTVL.

The V call is TRBV15, the J call TRBJ2-5, with 7 bases aligning to TRBD2. From germline, CDR1 is LNHNV and CDR2 YYDKDF (reference sequence). V lost 2 bases, J lost 5 bases, and 5 bases stayed unmatched. The CDR3 runs to 14 residues. This chain's CDR3 is CATSRPGLEETQYF. The CDR3, as DNA: TGTGCCACCAGCAGACCCGGACTAGAGGAGACCCAGTACTTC.

The chain is built from TRBV18 and TRBJ2-1, with 8 bases aligning to TRBD2. The ends lost 2 bases at V and 10 bases at J; junction bases unmatched: 13. Germline CDR1 is KGHSH and CDR2 is LQKENI. The CDR3 covers 16 residues. CDR3 coding DNA: TGTGCCAGCTCACCATCAACGGGAGGGCCTGTGCGGGAGCAGTTCTTC. As protein: CASSPSTGGPVREQFF.

This clone was observed a handful of times. The chain recombines TRBV7-9 with TRBJ1-5, with D maybe TRBD1 (6 bases). The CDR3 loop spans 14 amino acids. CDR1 SEHNR and CDR2 FQNEAQ come from the germline V gene (reference sequence). The germline V and J ends were trimmed by 5 bases and 4 bases, with 12 bases remaining between them. The CDR3, as DNA: TGTGCCAGCAGCCGCGGGAGGGGGAATCAGCCCCAGCATTTT. It specifies CASSRGRGNQPQHF.

Details on this clone: One junction end does not reproduce the germline sequence, and a read error may be involved. V and J are TRBV27 and TRBJ1-6; no reliable D call. Germline-derived CDR1 and CDR2 are MNHEY and SMNVEV (reference sequence). CDR3 size: 15 residues. The DNA for the CDR3 is TGTGCCAGCACTTTAAAAAGCAATTGGGAGTCACCCCTCCACTTT. Translation: CASTLKSNWESPLHF.

A note on this clone: A junction end diverges from the germline sequence, so it may reflect a read error. This chain links TRBV6-1 with TRBJ1-1, with D possibly being TRBD1 (5 bases). Per germline, CDR1 MNHNS and CDR2 SASEGT. The CDR3 contains 13 residues. The CDR3 DNA sequence: TGTGCCAGCAGTGAGAGGGTAGGGACTGGAGCTTTCTTT. Protein: CASSERVGTGAFF.

The chain is built from TRBV7-8 and TRBJ2-7, with D maybe TRBD1 (6 bases). The germline V gene encodes CDR1 SGHVS and CDR2 FQNEAQ. V shed 5 bases and J shed 4 bases, with 9 bases lying between them. CDR3 length: 12 residues. Written as DNA, the CDR3 is TGTGCCAGCAGCAGGGACACTTACGAGCAGTACTTC. It encodes CASSRDTYEQYF.

The CDR3 nucleotides read TGCGCCAGCAGCTTTTCAGGCTACGAGCAGTACTTC. It translates to CASSFSGYEQYF. V gene TRBV5-1 combines with J gene TRBJ2-7; D gene uncertain. The CDR3 loop spans 12 amino acids. Germline V gene data show CDR1 as SGHRS and CDR2 as YFSETQ. V lost 2 bases to trimming and J lost 3 bases, with 6 bases between them.

The chain joins TRBV7-7 to TRBJ2-5; no reliable D call. The V and J ends lost 1 base and 4 bases respectively, with 7 bases between them. The CDR3 is 13 residues long. Germline V gives CDR1 SSHAT, CDR2 FNYEAQ (reference sequence). The CDR3 nucleotides read TGTGCCAGCAGCTTAGGCAGAGGAGAGACCCAGTACTTC. It specifies CASSLGRGETQYF.

The genes are TRBV2 and TRBJ2-1; maybe TRBD2 (6 bases). The CDR3 is 17 amino acids. V gave up 3 bases and J gave up 4 bases, with 19 bases separating them. CDR1 and CDR2 from the germline V gene are SNHLY and FYNNEI. In DNA form, the CDR3 reads TGTGCCAGCAGTGAGAACCCGACGGGCGGGGTTTACAATGAGCAGTTCTTC. This sequence encodes CASSENPTGGVYNEQFF.

V and J are TRBV4-1 and TRBJ2-5; 9 nucleotides align to TRBD1. V gave up 4 bases and J gave up 5 bases; unmatched junction bases: 11. There are 16 residues in the CDR3. Germline assignment: CDR1 MGHRA and CDR2 YSYEKL. In nucleotides, the CDR3 is TGCGCCAGCAGCCCTGAGGGCACAGGGGGCTATGAGACCCAGTACTTC. Translation: CASSPEGTGGYETQYF.

This chain connects TRBV29-1 to TRBJ1-3; possible D gene TRBD1, 6 bases. The length of the CDR3 is 15 residues. CDR1 and CDR2 from the germline V gene are SQVTM and ANQGSEA. Trimming removed 7 bases from V and 0 bases from J, with 16 bases in between. CDR3 sequence (DNA): TGCAGCGCGACAGGCACTTGGGACTCTGGAAACACCATATATTTT. This codes for CSATGTWDSGNTIYF.

This clone has a handful of counts. V is TRBV28 and J is TRBJ2-5; 7 bases fit TRBD1. J was trimmed by 2 bases and V by 4 bases; bases with no gene match: 4. This CDR3 is built from 14 residues. CDR1 is MDHEN and CDR2 is SYDVKM in the germline V gene. The CDR3 DNA follows: TGTGCCAGCAGTTCCGGACAGGAACAAGAGACCCAGTACTTC. It codes for CASSSGQEQETQYF.

The gene calls are TRBV4-3 and TRBJ2-1; 9 bases line up with TRBD2. J lost 8 bases, V lost 1 base, and 9 bases had no gene match. The germline CDR1 and CDR2 sequences are LGHNA and YSLEER. This CDR3 has 16 residues. Here the CDR3 reads CASSQGLSREGYEQFF. The CDR3 DNA reads as TGCGCCAGCAGCCAAGGTCTGTCGCGGGAGGGCTATGAGCAGTTCTTC.

This clone was seen more than once but under ten times. The rearrangement links TRBV14 to TRBJ2-7, with unresolved D. The V gene lost 2 bases and the J gene lost 9 bases, with 14 bases spanning the gap. The CDR3 length is 13 residues. CDR1 is SGHDN, CDR2 FVKESK, per germline. CDR3 coding DNA: TGTGCCAGCAGCCAATCAACCTCGGTAAGGCAGTACTTC. The encoded protein is CASSQSTSVRQYF.

This chain joins TRBV6-5 and TRBJ1-1; TRBD1 is a possible D gene (6 bases). The CDR3 has 13 residues. The germline gives CDR1 MNHEY, CDR2 SVGAGI. The germline V and J ends were trimmed by 10 bases and 6 bases, with 18 bases remaining between them. The CDR3 DNA reads as TGTGCCACCACGCAGGGGACCAGAGCTGAAGCTTTCTTT. Translated, it gives CATTQGTRAEAFF.

This chain links TRBV5-4 with TRBJ2-3, with 7 nucleotides matching TRBD2. The ends lost 3 bases at V and 3 bases at J; junction bases unmatched: 4. The CDR3 contains 14 residues. CDR1 is SGHNT and CDR2 is YYREEE in the germline V gene (reference sequence). The CDR3 coding sequence is TGTGCCAGCAGCTGGCCGGGGGGAACAGATACGCAGTATTTT. Its translation is CASSWPGGTDTQYF.

V gene TRBV18 combines with J gene TRBJ1-3; D is undetermined. V gave up 0 bases and J gave up 4 bases, with 19 bases separating them. The CDR3 runs to 18 residues. Germline lookup yields CDR1 KGHSH and CDR2 LQKENI. In DNA form, the CDR3 reads TGTGCCAGCTCACCACCGGGGATTCGGACTTCCTCGGGAAACACCATATATTTT. It specifies CASSPPGIRTSSGNTIYF.

This clone was seen a handful of times. The chain uses TRBV30 and TRBJ2-7; D may be TRBD2 (6 bases). The CDR3 spans 14 residues. V was pared by 1 base and J by 6 bases, with 16 bases between. Germline CDR1 is GTSNPN and CDR2 is SVGIG (reference sequence). DNA of the CDR3: TGTGCCTGGAGTGAAGGGACTGCCGTGCTCGAGCAGTACTTC. This sequence encodes CAWSEGTAVLEQYF.

This rearrangement joins TRBV7-9 to TRBJ2-1; 9 bases match TRBD2. V trimming: 0 bases; J trimming: 7 bases; junction bases outside the gene matches: 7. The CDR3 totals 16 residues. Germline-derived CDR1 and CDR2 are SEHNR and FQNEAQ (reference sequence). The CDR3: CASSLAPGLAVNEQFF. DNA for the CDR3: TGTGCCAGCAGCTTAGCTCCGGGACTAGCCGTAAATGAGCAGTTCTTC.